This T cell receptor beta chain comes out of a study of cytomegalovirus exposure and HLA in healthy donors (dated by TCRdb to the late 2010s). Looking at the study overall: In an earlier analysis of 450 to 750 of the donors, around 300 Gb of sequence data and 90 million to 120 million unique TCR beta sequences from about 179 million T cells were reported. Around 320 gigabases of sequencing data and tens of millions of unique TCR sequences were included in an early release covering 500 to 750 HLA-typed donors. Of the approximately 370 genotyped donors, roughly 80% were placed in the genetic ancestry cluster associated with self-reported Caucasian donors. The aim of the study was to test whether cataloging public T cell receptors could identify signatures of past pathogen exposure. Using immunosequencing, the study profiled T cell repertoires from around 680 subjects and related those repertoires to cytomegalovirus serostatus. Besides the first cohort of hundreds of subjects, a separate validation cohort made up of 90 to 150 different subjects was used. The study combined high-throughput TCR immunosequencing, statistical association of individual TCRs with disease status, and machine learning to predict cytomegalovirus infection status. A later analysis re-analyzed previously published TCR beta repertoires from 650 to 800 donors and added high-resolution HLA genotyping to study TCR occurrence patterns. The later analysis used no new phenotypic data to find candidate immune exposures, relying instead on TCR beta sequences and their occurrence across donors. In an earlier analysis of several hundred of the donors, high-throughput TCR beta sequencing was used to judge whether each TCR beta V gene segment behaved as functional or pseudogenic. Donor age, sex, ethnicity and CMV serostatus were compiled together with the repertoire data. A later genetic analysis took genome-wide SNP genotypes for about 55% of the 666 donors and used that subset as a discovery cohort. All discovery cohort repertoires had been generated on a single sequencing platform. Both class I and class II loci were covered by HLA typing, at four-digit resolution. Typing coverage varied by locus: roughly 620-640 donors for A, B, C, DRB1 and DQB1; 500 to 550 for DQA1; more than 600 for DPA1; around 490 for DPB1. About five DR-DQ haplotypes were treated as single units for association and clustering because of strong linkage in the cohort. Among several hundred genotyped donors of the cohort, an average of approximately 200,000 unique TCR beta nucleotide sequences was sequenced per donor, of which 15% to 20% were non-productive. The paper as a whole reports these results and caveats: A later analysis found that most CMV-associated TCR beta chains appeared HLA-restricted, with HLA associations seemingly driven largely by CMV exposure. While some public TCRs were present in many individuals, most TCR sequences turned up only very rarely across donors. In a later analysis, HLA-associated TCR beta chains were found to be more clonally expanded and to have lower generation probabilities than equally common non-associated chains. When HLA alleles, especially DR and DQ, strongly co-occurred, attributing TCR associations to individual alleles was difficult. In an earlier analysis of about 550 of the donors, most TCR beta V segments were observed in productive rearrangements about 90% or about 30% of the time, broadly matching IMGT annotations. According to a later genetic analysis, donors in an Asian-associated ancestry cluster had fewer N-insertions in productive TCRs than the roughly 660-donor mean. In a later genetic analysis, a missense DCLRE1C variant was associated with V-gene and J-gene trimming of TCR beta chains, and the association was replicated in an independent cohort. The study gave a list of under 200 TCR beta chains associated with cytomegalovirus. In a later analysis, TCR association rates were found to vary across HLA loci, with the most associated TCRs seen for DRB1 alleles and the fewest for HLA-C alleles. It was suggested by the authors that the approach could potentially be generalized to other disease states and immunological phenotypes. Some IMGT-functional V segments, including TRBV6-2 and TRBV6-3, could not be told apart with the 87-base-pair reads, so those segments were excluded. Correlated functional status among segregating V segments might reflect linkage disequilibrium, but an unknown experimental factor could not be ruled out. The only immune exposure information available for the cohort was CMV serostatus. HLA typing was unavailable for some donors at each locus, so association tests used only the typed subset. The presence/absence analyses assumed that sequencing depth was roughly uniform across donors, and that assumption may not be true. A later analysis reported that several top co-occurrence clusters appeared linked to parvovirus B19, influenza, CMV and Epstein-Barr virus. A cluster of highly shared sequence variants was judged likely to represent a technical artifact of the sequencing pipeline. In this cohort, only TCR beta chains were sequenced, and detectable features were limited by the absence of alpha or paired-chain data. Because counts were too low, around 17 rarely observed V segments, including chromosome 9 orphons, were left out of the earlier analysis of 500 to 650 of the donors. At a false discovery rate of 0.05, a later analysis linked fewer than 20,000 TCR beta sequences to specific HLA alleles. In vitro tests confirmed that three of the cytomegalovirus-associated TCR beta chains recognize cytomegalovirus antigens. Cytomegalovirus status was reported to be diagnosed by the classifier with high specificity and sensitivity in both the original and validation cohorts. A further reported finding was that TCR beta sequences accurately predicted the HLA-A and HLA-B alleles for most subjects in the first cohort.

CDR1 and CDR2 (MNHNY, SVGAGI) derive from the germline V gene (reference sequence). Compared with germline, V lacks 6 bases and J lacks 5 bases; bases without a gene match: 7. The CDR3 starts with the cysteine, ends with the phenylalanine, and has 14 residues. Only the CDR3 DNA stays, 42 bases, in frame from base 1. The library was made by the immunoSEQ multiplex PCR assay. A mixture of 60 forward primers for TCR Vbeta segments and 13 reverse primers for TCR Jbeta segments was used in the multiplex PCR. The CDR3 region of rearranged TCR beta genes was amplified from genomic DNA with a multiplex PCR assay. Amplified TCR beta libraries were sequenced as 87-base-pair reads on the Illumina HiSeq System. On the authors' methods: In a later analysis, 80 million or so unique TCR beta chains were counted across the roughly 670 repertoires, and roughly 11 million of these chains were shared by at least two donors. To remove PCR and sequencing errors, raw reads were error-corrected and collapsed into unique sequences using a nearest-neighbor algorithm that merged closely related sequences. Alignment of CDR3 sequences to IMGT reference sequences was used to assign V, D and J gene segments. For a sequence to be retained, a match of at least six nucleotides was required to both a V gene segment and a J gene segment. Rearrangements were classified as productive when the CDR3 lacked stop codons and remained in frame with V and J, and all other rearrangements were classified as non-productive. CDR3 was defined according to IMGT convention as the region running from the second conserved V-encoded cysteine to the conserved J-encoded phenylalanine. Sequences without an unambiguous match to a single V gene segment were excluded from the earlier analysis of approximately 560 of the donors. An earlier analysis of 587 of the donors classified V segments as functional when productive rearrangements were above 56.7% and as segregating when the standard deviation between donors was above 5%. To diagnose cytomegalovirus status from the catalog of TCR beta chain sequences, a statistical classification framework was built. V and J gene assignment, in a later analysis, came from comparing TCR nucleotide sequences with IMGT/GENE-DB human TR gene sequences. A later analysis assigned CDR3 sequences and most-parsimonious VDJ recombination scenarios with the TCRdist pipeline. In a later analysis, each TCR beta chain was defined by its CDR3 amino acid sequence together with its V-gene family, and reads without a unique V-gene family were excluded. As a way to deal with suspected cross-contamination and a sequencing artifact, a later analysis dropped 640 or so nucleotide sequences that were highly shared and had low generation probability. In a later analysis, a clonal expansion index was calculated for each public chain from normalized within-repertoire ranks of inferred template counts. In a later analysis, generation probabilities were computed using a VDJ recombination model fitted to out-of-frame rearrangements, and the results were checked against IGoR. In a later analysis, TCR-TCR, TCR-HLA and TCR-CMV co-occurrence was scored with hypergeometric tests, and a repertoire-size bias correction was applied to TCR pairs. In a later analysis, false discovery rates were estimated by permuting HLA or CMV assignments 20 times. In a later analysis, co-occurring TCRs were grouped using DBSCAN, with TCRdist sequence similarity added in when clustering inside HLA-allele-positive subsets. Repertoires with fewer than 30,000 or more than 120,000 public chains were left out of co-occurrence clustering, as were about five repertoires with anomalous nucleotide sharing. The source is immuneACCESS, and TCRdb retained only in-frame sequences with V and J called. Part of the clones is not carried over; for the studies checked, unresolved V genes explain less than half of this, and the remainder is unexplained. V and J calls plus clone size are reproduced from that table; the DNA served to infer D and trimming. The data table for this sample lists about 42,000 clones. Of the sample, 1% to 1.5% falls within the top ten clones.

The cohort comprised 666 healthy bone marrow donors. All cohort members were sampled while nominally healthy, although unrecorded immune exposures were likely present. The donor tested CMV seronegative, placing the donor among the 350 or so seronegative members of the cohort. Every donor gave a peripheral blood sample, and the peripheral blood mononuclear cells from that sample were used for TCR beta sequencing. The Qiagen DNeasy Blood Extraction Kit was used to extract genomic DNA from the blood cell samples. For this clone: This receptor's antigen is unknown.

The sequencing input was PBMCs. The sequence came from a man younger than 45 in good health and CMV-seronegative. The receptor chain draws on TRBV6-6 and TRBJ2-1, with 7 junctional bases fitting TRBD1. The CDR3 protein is CASSRGGENNEQFF. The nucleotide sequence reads TGTGCCAGCAGCCGAGGGGGCGAGAACAATGAGCAGTTCTTC.